The entry that follows covers one T cell receptor beta chain sequence. Sequenced by immunoSEQ multiplex PCR; TCRdb stores in-frame clones only, minus some. The sample lists 150,000 to 200,000 clones, around 86% occurring once. This record belongs to a study of blood T cell repertoires in COVID-19. As for the study in general: The study drew acute and convalescent COVID-19 samples from the United States, Italy and Spain. PBMCs, B-cell-depleted T cells, or T cells were the source of the cDNA or gDNA that made up the material.

The CDR3 length is 16 residues. CDR1 is SGHRS and CDR2 is YFSETQ in the germline V gene. The ends were cut back, 0 bases at V and 2 bases at J, with 12 bases in the middle. The chain links TRBV5-1 to TRBJ1-3; D may be TRBD1 (5 bases). Material for sequencing was peripheral blood. The origin of this receptor is a woman in her seventies with COVID-19, enrolled during active disease. The CDR3 nucleotides read TGCGCCAGCAGCTTGGTGGGCAGGGTAGCTGGAAACACCATATATTTT. It translates to CASSLVGRVAGNTIYF.